The clone carrying this T cell receptor beta chain was counted once. The antigen is unknown. This entry comes from a study of shared clonotypes between healthy human individuals. The wider study: Used for every donor were three CD4 naive, three CD4 memory, two CD8 naive and one CD8 memory plate. The study, taken as a whole, reports: A handful of donors held 4.5% to 5% of naive CD4 clonotypes in common. Enrolling few donors narrowed the genetic and exposure-history diversity that was represented. Clonotype sharing among the donors was expected to vary with sequencing depth.

Trimming took 7 bases from V and 3 from J, leaving 9 bases between them. From germline, CDR1 is SQVTM and CDR2 ANQGSEA. The CDR3 contains 11 residues. TCRdb's copy holds only in-frame clones and misses some; the assay was immunoSEQ multiplex PCR. Of approximately 600,000 clones listed, around 95% are singletons. CD45RO-negative cells were positively selected for CCR7, leaving out terminally differentiated effector memory CD45RA+ cells. Sample: naive CD8+ T cells sorted from blood. The source is a woman in her twenties or thirties in good health. The chain has TRBV29-1 and TRBJ1-1; no clear D gene. In nucleotides, the CDR3 is TGCAGCGCTGAGGTTTACACTGAAGCTTTCTTT. Encoded protein: CSAEVYTEAFF.